This TCR beta chain was recovered during a study of blood T cell repertoires in COVID-19 (dated by TCRdb to 2018 to 2020). Regarding the complete study: The collaborator samples originated in the United States, Italy and Spain and spanned the acute and convalescent phases of COVID-19. Samples were obtained from the ongoing ImmuneRACE study (first 160 participants) and from about 1,300 subjects provided by 6 global collaborators. A de-identified subject ID, COVID-19 status, age in years and sex were almost always included in the sample metadata. The prospective study material was composed of cDNA or gDNA derived from T cells, B-cell-depleted T cells, or PBMCs. HLA class I and class II types, where available, came from metadata supplied by the sample provider rather than from assay-based typing. Deeply sampled blood TCRbeta repertoires from subjects exposed to, actively infected with, or recovered from COVID-19 were included in the dataset. The repertoires were released in a freely available public database meant as a resource for research on the immune response to SARS-CoV-2. What the authors observed across the whole study: Clinical and demographic metadata were provided uncurated, with the amount varying by source and participant.

There are many counts of this clone. There is no known antigen for this receptor. There are no base qualities to consult, and no much larger clone falls within one base. In the prospective study, participants were roughly 18 to 100 years old, resided in under 30 geographic areas of the United States, and were enrolled through a virtual design. Cohort assignment in the prospective study relied on participant-reported clinical history from a screening survey and a study questionnaire. Exposed participants had been in contact, within 2 weeks of entering the study, with a person who had a PCR-confirmed or clinician-diagnosed case of COVID-19. In the prospective study, mobile phlebotomists collected whole blood, serum and a nasopharyngeal or oropharyngeal swab from each participant. Prospective study participants could optionally give additional blood draws and questionnaires over an approximately two-month period. Blood samples from the prospective study were shipped frozen or at room temperature prior to DNA extraction.

From the cysteine through the phenylalanine, the CDR3 covers 17 amino acids. The sequence is cut down to CDR3 DNA, 51 bases in frame from base 1. From V the trimming removes 0 bases and from J it removes 2 bases, while the gene matches leave 9 bases of the junction unaccounted for. The germline V gene encodes CDR1 KGHSH and CDR2 LQKENI. TCRbeta CDR3 regions were amplified from genomic DNA by means of the immunoSEQ Assay, a bias-controlled multiplex PCR. The original methods were these. Nucleated cell counts per sample were estimated from amplification of reference gene primers within the assay. To quantify the absolute abundance of each unique TCRbeta CDR3 rearrangement, sequence reads were collapsed and filtered. Productive Simpson clonality was computed per sample as the square root of Simpson's diversity index over productive rearrangements. TCRdb took this table from immuneACCESS and kept in-frame rearrangements with V and J called. Such tables lack part of the clones; where checked against another copy, unresolved V genes explain under half of the gap, and the rest is unexplained. V, J and clone size were drawn from that table, and D and trimming were deduced from the DNA. The sample table contains under 250,000 clones; only one count was recorded for 83% of them. The ten largest clones represent 4.5% to 5% of the sample.

The rearrangement combines TRBV18 with TRBJ1-1, with 7 junctional bases fitting TRBD1. What was sequenced was PBMCs or T cells enriched from blood (not recorded which). The clonotype was recovered from a woman aged 50 to 65 who had been exposed to COVID-19. The DNA is TGTGCCAGCTCACCACCAAGTTCAGGGGGACGAAACACTGAAGCTTTCTTT. This codes for CASSPPSSGGRNTEAFF.